This T cell receptor beta chain was identified in a study of CD8 T cells in ankylosing spondylitis. TCRdb processed the 5' RACE reads anew with MiXCR; each CDR3 protein has one entry. The table records some 130,000 distinct CDR3 sequences, approximately 10% of them present only once. The CDR3 runs 15 residues. Trimming stripped 5 bases from V and 2 bases from J, with 13 bases between. The table lists this clonotype with many counts. The genes are TRBV12-3 or TRBV12-4 and TRBJ1-3; D gene ambiguous. The sample was blood, either unsorted or a sorted T cell fraction (not recorded which). This sequence was found in a female donor with ankylosing spondylitis or in good health (not recorded which). CDR3 loop: CASSRSWLAGNTIYF. The CDR3 DNA reads TGTGCCAGCAGTCGGTCATGGCTAGCTGGAAACACCATATATTTT.